This TCR beta chain was identified in a study of blood T cell repertoires in COVID-19. Study-wide background: The United States, Italy and Spain provided the acute and convalescent COVID-19 samples.

All enrollees were about 18 to 89 years old and from 20 to 30 US areas. Original processing methods: Nucleated cell counts were estimated from reference gene primer amplification. Libraries were prepared by immunoSEQ multiplex PCR; TCRdb keeps only in-frame clonotypes and omits some of them. The V and J calls and clone size are taken from that table; D and trimming were inferred from the DNA. The table lists some 340,000 clones, around 87% of them singletons, with less than 6% in the top ten. The CDR3 has 11 amino acids. Germline CDR1 is MNHEY and CDR2 is SVGEGT. V gave up 6 bases and J gave up 6 bases, with 9 bases separating them.

The chain joins TRBV6-2 or TRBV6-3 to TRBJ2-7; D is unclear. The TCR sequence derives from a woman aged 25-40 years who had recovered from COVID-19. The specimen was PBMCs or T cells enriched from blood (not recorded which). In nucleotides, the CDR3 is TGTGCCAGCAGCGTCTCTGTCGAGCAGTACTTC. As protein: CASSVSVEQYF.